The next 2 T cell receptor beta chains were all read from a single sample in a study of T cells in Graves' hyperthyroidism and ophthalmopathy (dated by TCRdb to the late 2010s). Receptors were amplified or captured by multiplex PCR. The run used an Illumina HiSeq 2000. The TCR beta CDR3 regions were amplified from the RNA transcripts. For the first round of RT-PCR on the TCR CDR3, the HTBI primer set was used together with the Qiagen OneStep RT-PCR kit. In-frame beta chains were kept once TCRdb had trimmed the public reads at Q25 with fastp and called clones with MiXCR. Each CDR3 protein gets just one entry, which takes the most common genes and DNA from the rows behind it. The sample table shows 640,000 or so distinct CDR3 sequences, and 14% are seen once. The ten largest make up roughly 7% of the sample. Sequencing used blood. These TCRs come from a woman in her late teens or twenties with Graves' ophthalmopathy.

Ten or more counts support this clonotype. The V call is TRBV11-1, the J call TRBJ2-7; D unclear. Per germline, CDR1 SGHAT and CDR2 FQDESV (reference sequence). Trimming left V 1 base short and J 4 bases short, with 14 bases between. The length of the CDR3 is 15 residues. As DNA, the CDR3 is TGTGCCAGCAGCTTAGAATGGGCGGCATCATACGAGCAGTACTTC. Translated, it gives CASSLEWAASYEQYF.

This clonotype was found many times. The rearrangement uses TRBV30 and TRBJ1-2; D might be TRBD1 (6 bases). There are 10 residues in the CDR3. CDR1 is GTSNPN, CDR2 SVGIG, per germline (reference sequence). Trimming stripped 7 bases from V and 7 bases from J, with 10 bases between. The CDR3 region is CASEGGGYTF. The CDR3 DNA is TGTGCCTCAGAAGGGGGTGGCTACACCTTC.